These 15 T cell receptor beta chains were sequenced from one sample in a study of T cells after yellow fever vaccination. TCRdb reprocessed the 5' RACE reads via MiXCR and lists one record per CDR3 protein. The sample includes around 250,000 distinct CDR3 sequences, roughly 5.2% of them seen just once. The material was CD4+ T cells sorted from PBMCs, obtained on the day of the yellow fever booster vaccination. The receptor set was obtained from a man younger than 35 who received the YFV17D yellow fever vaccine.

This clonotype was seen a few times. V and J are TRBV29-1 and TRBJ1-4; 10 positions agree with TRBD1. J lost 7 bases, V lost 7 bases, and 6 bases had no gene match. Germline CDR1 and CDR2: SQVTM and ANQGSEA. This CDR3 has 13 amino acids. CDR3 sequence reads: CSATGTGVEKLFF. The CDR3 DNA reads TGCAGCGCCACCGGGACAGGGGTTGAAAAACTGTTTTTT.

This clonotype was picked up a small number of times. The V gene is TRBV5-1, the J gene TRBJ2-3, with TRBD2 as a possible D gene (6 bases). Germline CDR1 reads SGHRS; CDR2 reads YFSETQ. The length of the CDR3 is 16 residues. Trimming took 1 base from V and 2 from J, leaving 14 bases between them. This CDR3 reads CASSLREGGPTDTQYF. The CDR3 DNA follows: TGCGCCAGCAGCTTGCGAGAGGGAGGCCCCACAGATACGCAGTATTTT.

This clonotype was recorded a few times. This chain joins TRBV7-9 and TRBJ2-1; 7 bases agree with TRBD2. The ends lost 5 bases at V and 9 bases at J; junction bases unmatched: 16. From germline, CDR1 is SEHNR and CDR2 FQNEAQ (reference sequence). The CDR3 has 16 amino acids. In DNA, the CDR3 is TGTGCCAGCAGCGCAGAGAGGGGAGGGTACGGCAGTGAGCAGTTCTTC. Its translation: CASSAERGGYGSEQFF.

CDR3 region: CATGTDTGELFF. The CDR3 DNA reads TGTGCCACCGGGACGGACACCGGGGAGCTGTTTTTT. The V call is TRBV24-1, the J call TRBJ2-2, with D perhaps being TRBD1 or TRBD2 (5 bases each). Trimming left V 9 bases short and J 3 bases short, with 7 bases between. The CDR3 runs to 12 residues. Germline V gene data show CDR1 as KGHDR and CDR2 as SFDVKD.

This clonotype was observed a few times. The J gene is TRBJ2-1, the V gene TRBV7-2, with TRBD2 as a possible D gene (6 bases). Germline V CDR1 and CDR2: SGHTA, FQGNSA. The CDR3 loop spans 14 amino acids. Deletions cut 3 bases from V and 4 bases from J, with 10 bases between. The CDR3 sequence is CASSFADYYNEQFF. In DNA form, the CDR3 reads TGTGCCAGCAGCTTTGCGGACTATTACAATGAGCAGTTCTTC.

The chain links TRBV6-5 to TRBJ2-1; D is perhaps TRBD2 (5 bases). The V and J ends lost 5 bases and 3 bases respectively, with 11 bases between them. Germline V gene lookup returns CDR1 MNHEY and CDR2 SVGAGI. This CDR3 has 14 amino acids. The DNA of the CDR3 is TGTGCCAGCAGTCGGGGTTTATTCTACAATGAGCAGTTCTTC. It codes for CASSRGLFYNEQFF.

This clonotype was seen a few times. The rearrangement joins TRBV9 to TRBJ2-1; 7 bases line up with TRBD1. This CDR3 is 14 amino acids long. V shed 3 bases and J 8 bases; nucleotides not matched to a gene: 8. Germline CDR1 SGDLS, CDR2 YYNGEE. As DNA, the CDR3 is TGTGCCAGCAGCGGCCCCAGGGGGATCCATGAGCAGTTCTTC. This encodes CASSGPRGIHEQFF. The whole variable domain, filled in from reference TRBV9 and TRBJ2-1, reads DSGVTQTPKHLITATGQRVTLRCSPRSGDLSVYWYQQSLDQGLQFLIQYYNGEERAKGNILERFSAQQFPDLHSELNLSSLELGDSALYFCASSGPRGIHEQFFGPGTRLTVL.

This clonotype was detected a few times. This rearrangement joins TRBV6-5 to TRBJ2-7; D is possibly TRBD2 (5 bases). V shed 3 bases and J shed 5 bases, with 26 bases lying between them. CDR3 length: 18 amino acids. The V gene's germline CDR1 is MNHEY and CDR2 SVGAGI. CDR3 loop: CASSYFGSEVEVIHEQYF. The CDR3, as DNA: TGTGCCAGCAGTTATTTTGGGTCGGAGGTGGAGGTGATCCACGAGCAGTACTTC.

This clonotype was picked up a small number of times. This chain joins TRBV11-2 and TRBJ2-1; unclear D gene. Germline assignment: CDR1 SGHAT and CDR2 FQNNGV. The CDR3 length is 15 residues. Trimming removed 2 bases at V and 3 bases at J, with 11 bases between. The CDR3 sequence: CASSLSPADYNEQFF. CDR3 nucleotides: TGTGCCAGCAGCTTATCTCCGGCGGACTACAATGAGCAGTTCTTC.

This clonotype came up a few times. The chain uses TRBV27 and TRBJ2-4; D is undetermined. The germline V gene encodes CDR1 MNHEY and CDR2 SMNVEV (reference sequence). Trimming took off 3 bases at V and 8 bases at J, with 5 bases between the two ends. The CDR3 totals 11 residues. The CDR3 spells CASSLGDIQYF. For the CDR3, the DNA is TGTGCCAGCAGTTTGGGTGACATTCAGTACTTC.

This clonotype was detected ten times or more. This rearrangement joins TRBV6-2 or TRBV6-3 to TRBJ2-7; D is possibly TRBD2 (5 bases). V shed 6 bases and J shed 3 bases, with 9 bases lying between them. Germline loops: CDR1 MNHEY, CDR2 SVGEGT. There are 12 residues in the CDR3. The CDR3 DNA reads as TGTGCCAGCAGCCCCCGGGGCTACGAGCAGTACGTC. This translates into CASSPRGYEQYV.

The chain links TRBV21-1 to TRBJ2-7; TRBD1, the D gene given by the table, was not confirmed from the DNA. TRBV21-1 is marked as a pseudogene. The CDR3 contains 15 residues. The CDR3 region is CASSVVPVAPYEQYV. CDR3 in DNA: TGTGCCAGCAGTGTTGTCCCAGTGGCCCCCTACGAGCAGTACGTC.

V is TRBV7-9 and J is TRBJ1-5; 8 bases are a match to TRBD1. This CDR3 contains 15 residues. With 5 bases clipped from V and 0 bases from J, the junction kept 3 bases outside the gene matches. Germline-derived CDR1 and CDR2 are SEHNR and FQNEAQ (reference sequence). CDR3 loop: CASSQGQDSNQPQHF. In DNA, the CDR3 is TGTGCCAGCAGCCAGGGACAGGATAGCAATCAGCCCCAGCATTTT.

A few counts support this clonotype. The chain links TRBV12-3 or TRBV12-4 to TRBJ2-1; D unclear. Deletions cut 8 bases from V and 2 bases from J, with 13 bases between. The CDR3 extends over 14 amino acids. The CDR3 is CASEKGRTYNEQFF. The DNA of the CDR3 is TGTGCCAGCGAGAAAGGACGGACCTACAATGAGCAGTTCTTC.

This clonotype has just a few counts. The chain couples TRBV20-1 to TRBJ1-5, with 8 bases fitting TRBD1. V lost 5 bases, J lost 2 bases, and 11 bases stayed unmatched. CDR3 size: 16 residues. The germline gives CDR1 DFQATT, CDR2 SNEGSKA (reference sequence). CDR3 region: CSASKFLTGGNQPQHF. The CDR3 DNA sequence: TGCAGTGCTTCAAAATTCTTGACAGGGGGCAATCAGCCCCAGCATTTT.